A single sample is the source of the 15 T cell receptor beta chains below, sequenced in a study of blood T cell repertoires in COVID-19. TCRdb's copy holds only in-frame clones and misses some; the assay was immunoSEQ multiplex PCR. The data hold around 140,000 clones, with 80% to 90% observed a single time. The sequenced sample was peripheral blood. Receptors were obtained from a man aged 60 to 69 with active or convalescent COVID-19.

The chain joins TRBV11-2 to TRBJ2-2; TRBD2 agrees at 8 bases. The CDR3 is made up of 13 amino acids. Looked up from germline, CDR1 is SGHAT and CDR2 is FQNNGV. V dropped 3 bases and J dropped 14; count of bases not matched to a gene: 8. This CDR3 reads CASSLGTSGSLFF. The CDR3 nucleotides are TGTGCCAGCAGCTTGGGTACAAGCGGGAGTCTGTTTTTT.

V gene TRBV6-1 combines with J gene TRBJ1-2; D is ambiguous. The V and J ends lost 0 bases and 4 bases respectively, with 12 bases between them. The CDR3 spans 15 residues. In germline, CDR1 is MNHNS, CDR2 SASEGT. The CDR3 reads CASSEALGSPYGYTF. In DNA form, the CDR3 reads TGTGCCAGCAGTGAAGCGCTTGGGAGCCCCTATGGCTACACCTTC.

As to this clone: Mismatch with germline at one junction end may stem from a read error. CDR3 amino acids: CASSEANLAGAGVF. DNA for the CDR3: TGTGCCAGCAGTGAAGCGAACCTAGCGGGAGCTGGAGTCTTC. J is TRBJ2-1 and V is TRBV2; 10 nucleotides line up with TRBD2. Looked up from germline, CDR1 is SNHLY and CDR2 is FYNNEI. CDR3 length: 14 amino acids.

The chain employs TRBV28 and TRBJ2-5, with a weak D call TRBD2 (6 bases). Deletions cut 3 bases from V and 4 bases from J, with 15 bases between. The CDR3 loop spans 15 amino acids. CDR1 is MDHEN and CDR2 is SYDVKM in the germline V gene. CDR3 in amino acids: CASSLGGFAGETQYF. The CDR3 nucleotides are TGTGCCAGCAGTTTGGGGGGTTTTGCGGGAGAGACCCAGTACTTC.

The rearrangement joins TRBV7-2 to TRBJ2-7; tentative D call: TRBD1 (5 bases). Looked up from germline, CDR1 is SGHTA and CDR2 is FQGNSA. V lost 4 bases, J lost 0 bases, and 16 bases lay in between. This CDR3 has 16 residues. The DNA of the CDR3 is TGTGCCAGCAGCTCGGCCCGCAGACAGCTCTCCTACGAGCAGTACTTC. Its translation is CASSSARRQLSYEQYF. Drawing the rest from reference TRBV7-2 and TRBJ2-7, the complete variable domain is GAGVSQSPSNKVTEKGKDVELRCDPISGHTALYWYRQSLGQGLEFLIYFQGNSAPDKSGLPSDRFSAERTGGSVSTLTIQRTQQEDSAVYLCASSSARRQLSYEQYFGPGTRLTVT.

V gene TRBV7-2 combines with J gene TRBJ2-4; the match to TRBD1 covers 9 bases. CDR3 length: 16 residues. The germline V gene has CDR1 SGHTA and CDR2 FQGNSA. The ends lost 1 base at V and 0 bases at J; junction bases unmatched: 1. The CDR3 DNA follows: TGTGCCAGCAGCTTAGACAGGGGGCTAGCCAAAAACATTCAGTACTTC. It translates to CASSLDRGLAKNIQYF.

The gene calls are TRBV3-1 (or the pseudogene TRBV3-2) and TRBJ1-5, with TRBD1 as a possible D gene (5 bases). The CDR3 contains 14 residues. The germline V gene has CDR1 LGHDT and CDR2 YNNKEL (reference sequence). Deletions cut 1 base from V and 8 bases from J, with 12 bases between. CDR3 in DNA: TGTGCCAGCAGCCAAGGTTTTTCAGGGAAGCCCCAGCATTTT. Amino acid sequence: CASSQGFSGKPQHF.

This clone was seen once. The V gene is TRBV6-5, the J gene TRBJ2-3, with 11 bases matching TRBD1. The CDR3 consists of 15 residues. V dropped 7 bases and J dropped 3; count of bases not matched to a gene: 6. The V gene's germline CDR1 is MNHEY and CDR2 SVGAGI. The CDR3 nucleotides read TGTGCCAGCATTCAGGACAGGGGGCGAACAGATACGCAGTATTTT. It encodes CASIQDRGRTDTQYF.

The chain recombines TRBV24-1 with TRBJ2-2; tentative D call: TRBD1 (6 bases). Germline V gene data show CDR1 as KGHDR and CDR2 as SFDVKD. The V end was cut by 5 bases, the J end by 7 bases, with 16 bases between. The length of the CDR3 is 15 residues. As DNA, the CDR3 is TGTGCCACCAGTGGGGGGCCCTCCCCCCTCGGGGAGCTGTTTTTT. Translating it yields CATSGGPSPLGELFF.

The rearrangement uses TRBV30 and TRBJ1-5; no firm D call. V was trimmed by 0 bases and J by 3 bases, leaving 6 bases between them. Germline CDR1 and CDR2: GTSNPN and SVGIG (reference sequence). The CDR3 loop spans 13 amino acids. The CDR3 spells CAWSVRYNQPQHF. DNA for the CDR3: TGTGCCTGGAGTGTGCGCTACAATCAGCCCCAGCATTTT. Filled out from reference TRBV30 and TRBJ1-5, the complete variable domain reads SQTIHQWPATLVQPVGSPLSLECTVEGTSNPNLYWYRQAAGRGLQLLFYSVGIGQISSEVPQNLSASRPQDRQFILSSKKLLLSDSGFYLCAWSVRYNQPQHFGDGTRLSIL.

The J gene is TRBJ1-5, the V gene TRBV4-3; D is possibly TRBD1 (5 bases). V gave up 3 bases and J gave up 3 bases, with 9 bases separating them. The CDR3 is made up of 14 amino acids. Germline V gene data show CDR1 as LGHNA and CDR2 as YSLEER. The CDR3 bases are TGCGCCAGCAGCCACGACAGTTACAATCAGCCCCAGCATTTT. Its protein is CASSHDSYNQPQHF.

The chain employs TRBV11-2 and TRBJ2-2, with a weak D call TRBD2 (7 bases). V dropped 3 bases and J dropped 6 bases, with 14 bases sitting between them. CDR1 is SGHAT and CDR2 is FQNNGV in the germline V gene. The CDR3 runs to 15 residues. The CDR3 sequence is CASSLRWEGAGELFF. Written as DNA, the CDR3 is TGTGCCAGCAGCTTGCGGTGGGAGGGGGCCGGGGAGCTGTTTTTT.

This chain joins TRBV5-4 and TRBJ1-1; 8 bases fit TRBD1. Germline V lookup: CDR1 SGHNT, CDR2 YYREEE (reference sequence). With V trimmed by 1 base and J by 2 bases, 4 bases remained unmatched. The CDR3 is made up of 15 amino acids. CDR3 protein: CASSLQGAVNTEAFF. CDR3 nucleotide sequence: TGTGCCAGCAGCTTGCAGGGGGCGGTCAACACTGAAGCTTTCTTT.

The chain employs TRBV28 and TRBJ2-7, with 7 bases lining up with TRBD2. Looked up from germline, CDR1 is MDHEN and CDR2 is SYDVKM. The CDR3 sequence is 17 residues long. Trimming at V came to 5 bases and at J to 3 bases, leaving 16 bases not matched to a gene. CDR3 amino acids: CASSPPWGGPGFYEQYF. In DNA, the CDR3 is TGTGCCAGCAGTCCGCCCTGGGGAGGGCCCGGGTTCTACGAGCAGTACTTC.

The CDR3 protein is CASSLAPTSGSVSYEQYF. CDR3 bases: TGTGCCAGCAGCTTGGCGCCGACTAGCGGGAGCGTGTCCTACGAGCAGTACTTC. The gene calls are TRBV5-4 and TRBJ2-7, with TRBD2 identical over 12 bases. Unmatched junction bases numbered 8, after V lost 0 bases and J lost 1 base. The CDR3 is 18 amino acids. From germline, CDR1 is SGHNT and CDR2 YYREEE (reference sequence).